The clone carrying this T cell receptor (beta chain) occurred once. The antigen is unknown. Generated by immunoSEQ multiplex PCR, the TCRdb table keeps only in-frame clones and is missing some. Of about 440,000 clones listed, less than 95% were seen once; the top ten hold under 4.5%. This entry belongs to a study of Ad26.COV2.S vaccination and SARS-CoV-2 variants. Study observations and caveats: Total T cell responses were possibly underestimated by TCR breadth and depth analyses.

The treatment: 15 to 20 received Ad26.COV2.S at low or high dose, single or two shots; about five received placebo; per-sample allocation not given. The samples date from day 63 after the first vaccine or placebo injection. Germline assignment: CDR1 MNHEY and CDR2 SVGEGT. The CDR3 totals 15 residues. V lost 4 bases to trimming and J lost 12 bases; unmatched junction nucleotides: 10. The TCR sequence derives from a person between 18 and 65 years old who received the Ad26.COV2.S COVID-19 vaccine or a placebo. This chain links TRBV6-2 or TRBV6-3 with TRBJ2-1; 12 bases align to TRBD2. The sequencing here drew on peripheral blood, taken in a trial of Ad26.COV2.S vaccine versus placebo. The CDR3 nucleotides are TGTGCCAGCAGTTTCGGACTAGCGGGACAGAGCGGGCAGTTCTTC. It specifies CASSFGLAGQSGQFF.